Below, 25 T cell receptor beta chains from the same sample are listed, as sequenced in a study of cytomegalovirus exposure and HLA in healthy donors. The PCR contained 60 Vbeta and 13 Jbeta primers. Sequenced by immunoSEQ multiplex PCR; TCRdb stores in-frame clones only, minus some. The sample has about 200,000 clones, less than 85% seen once. The material sequenced was PBMCs. The receptor source for this set is a man between 18 and 35 years old in good health and CMV-seronegative.

The rearrangement joins TRBV28 to TRBJ2-7; no reliable D call. V was trimmed by 5 bases and J by 4 bases, leaving 12 bases between them. This CDR3 region has 13 residues. The germline V gene encodes CDR1 MDHEN and CDR2 SYDVKM. CDR3 region: CASSSLSPYEQYF. The CDR3 nucleotides read TGTGCCAGCAGTAGCTTAAGTCCGTACGAGCAGTACTTC.

This clone was observed a handful of times. Here the CDR3 reads CASSLGLAGPYNEQFF. The CDR3, as DNA: TGTGCCAGCAGCTTGGGCCTAGCGGGGCCTTACAATGAGCAGTTCTTC. V and J are TRBV5-4 and TRBJ2-1, with TRBD2 identical over 9 bases. The germline V gene encodes CDR1 SGHNT and CDR2 YYREEE (reference sequence). The ends lost 0 bases at V and 4 bases at J; junction bases unmatched: 5. This CDR3 has 16 residues.

V gene TRBV28 combines with J gene TRBJ1-2; TRBD1 is a possible D gene (6 bases). Per germline, CDR1 MDHEN and CDR2 SYDVKM. Trimming left V 2 bases short and J 8 bases short, with 12 bases between. The CDR3 spans 13 residues. The CDR3 region has the DNA TGTGCCAGCAGTTTAAGGGGTGGGGGCGGCTACACCTTC. This encodes CASSLRGGGGYTF.

About this clone: The sample holds other DNA sequences that translate to the same CDR3. The rearrangement links TRBV19 to TRBJ1-5; 7 nucleotides agree with TRBD1. This CDR3 contains 14 residues. The germline gives CDR1 LNHDA, CDR2 SQIVND (reference sequence). V lost 9 bases, J lost 4 bases, and 9 bases stayed unmatched. In DNA form, the CDR3 reads TGTGCCAGCAGCGACAGGGTAGGGAATCAGCCCCAGCATTTT. It specifies CASSDRVGNQPQHF. Complete variable domain (other parts from reference TRBV19 and TRBJ1-5): DGGITQSPKYLFRKEGQNVTLSCEQNLNHDAMYWYRQDPGQGLRLIYYSQIVNDFQKGDIAEGYSVSREKKESFPLTVTSAQKNPTAFYLCASSDRVGNQPQHFGDGTRLSIL.

The chain links TRBV6-5 to TRBJ1-3; no definite D call. The V and J ends lost 7 bases and 2 bases respectively, with 15 bases between them. There are 15 residues in the CDR3. CDR1 is MNHEY and CDR2 is SVGAGI in the germline V gene. Here the CDR3 reads CASTKQLGAGNTIYF. The CDR3 DNA reads as TGTGCCAGCACCAAACAGCTCGGGGCTGGAAACACCATATATTTT.

The V call is TRBV29-1, the J call TRBJ2-4; 7 bases are a match to TRBD2. CDR1 SQVTM and CDR2 ANQGSEA come from the germline V gene. Losses at the gene ends were 6 bases for V and 0 bases for J; bases not matched to a gene: 11. CDR3 length: 16 amino acids. The CDR3 nucleotides are TGCAGCGTAGGTCGGGGGGAAACCATAGCCAAAAACATTCAGTACTTC. This gives the protein CSVGRGETIAKNIQYF.

The CDR3 protein is CASSSGYSGKETQYF. DNA for the CDR3: TGTGCCAGCAGCTCGGGGTATAGCGGGAAAGAGACCCAGTACTTC. The chain carries TRBV7-6 and TRBJ2-5; 8 bases agree with TRBD2. The CDR3 sequence is 15 residues long. V shed 4 bases, J shed 3 bases, and the junction held 7 bases outside the gene matches. Looked up from germline, CDR1 is SGHVS and CDR2 is FNYEAQ.

The CDR3 DNA follows: TGTGCCAGCAGTTATAGGGGCTACTCTGGGGCCAACGTCCTGACTTTC. It is translated as CASSYRGYSGANVLTF. The chain carries TRBV6-5 and TRBJ2-6; TRBD1 might be the D (5 bases). This CDR3 has 16 amino acids. Trimming removed 3 bases at V and 0 bases at J, with 9 bases between. Germline V gene sequence: CDR1 MNHEY, CDR2 SVGAGI.

This rearrangement joins TRBV29-1 to TRBJ2-3; D possibly corresponds to TRBD2 (6 bases). The CDR3 is 13 amino acids. CDR1 SQVTM and CDR2 ANQGSEA come from the germline V gene. V dropped 2 bases and J dropped 6 bases, with 12 bases sitting between them. CDR3 DNA sequence: TGCAGCGTTGAATCCGGGGGTGTCGATACGCAGTATTTT. Its translation is CSVESGGVDTQYF.

The chain uses TRBV5-1 and TRBJ2-5, with 13 nucleotides matching TRBD2. In germline, CDR1 is SGHRS, CDR2 YFSETQ. CDR3 size: 15 residues. Losses at the gene ends were 4 bases for V and 3 bases for J; bases not matched to a gene: 3. CDR3 loop: CASSPGLAGKETQYF. CDR3 in DNA: TGCGCCAGCAGCCCGGGACTAGCGGGAAAAGAGACCCAGTACTTC.

The V gene is TRBV6-6, the J gene TRBJ2-5, with TRBD1 matching 8 bases. The J call may be faulty, since TRBJ2-7 better matches the DNA end. The CDR3 covers 13 residues. Germline CDR1 reads MNHNY; CDR2 reads SVGAGI (reference sequence). The CDR3 nucleotides are TGTGCCAGCACCCCCACAGGGGGCTACGAGCAGTACTTC. This sequence encodes CASTPTGGYEQYF.

This clone was observed a handful of times. The chain links TRBV2 to TRBJ2-7; D is possibly TRBD1 (5 bases). The CDR3 has 16 amino acids. V was cut by 0 bases and J by 2 bases, with 14 bases left in between. CDR1 SNHLY and CDR2 FYNNEI come from the germline V gene. The CDR3 reads CASSEAGQGPPYEQYF. Written as DNA, the CDR3 is TGTGCCAGCAGTGAAGCAGGGCAGGGCCCTCCCTACGAGCAGTACTTC.

This chain links TRBV27 with TRBJ2-7; a possible D gene is TRBD2 (5 bases). Germline CDR1 reads MNHEY; CDR2 reads SMNVEV (reference sequence). The V end was cut by 5 bases, the J end by 3 bases, with 11 bases between. This CDR3 is built from 13 residues. The DNA for the CDR3 is TGTGCCAGCAGTCCCTATGAGGGCTACGAGCAGTACTTC. Translated: CASSPYEGYEQYF.

The table lists this clone with a few counts. The rearrangement links TRBV6-5 to TRBJ2-4; possibly TRBD2 for D (6 bases). The V and J ends lost 5 bases and 8 bases respectively, with 16 bases between them. The germline V gene has CDR1 MNHEY and CDR2 SVGAGI. The CDR3 covers 14 residues. The CDR3 DNA reads TGTGCCAGCAGTCCTACTAGCAACCGCTACATTCAGTACTTC. Translation: CASSPTSNRYIQYF.

This clone occurred a few times. The rearrangement links TRBV4-1 to TRBJ1-1; maybe TRBD1 (6 bases). The germline gives CDR1 MGHRA, CDR2 YSYEKL. The ends were cut back, 1 base at V and 10 bases at J, with 22 bases in the middle. The CDR3 extends over 16 amino acids. The DNA of the CDR3 is TGCGCCAGCAGCCAAGCCAACGACGTCCGACAGGCCGGAGCTTTCTTT. It specifies CASSQANDVRQAGAFF.

The DNA for the CDR3 is TGTGCCAGCAGTCGTTCACTCCTCGGACAACGAGTGGGCTATGGCTACACCTTC. It translates to CASSRSLLGQRVGYGYTF. This rearrangement joins TRBV28 to TRBJ1-2; perhaps TRBD1 as D (5 bases). Germline CDR1 and CDR2: MDHEN and SYDVKM. The CDR3 consists of 18 residues. Trimming removed 5 bases from V and 4 bases from J, with 26 bases in between.

The sample holds one count of this clone. This chain joins TRBV30 and TRBJ1-4, with 9 positions matching TRBD1. The germline CDR1 and CDR2 sequences are GTSNPN and SVGIG (reference sequence). V lost 3 bases, J lost 6 bases, and 8 bases stayed unmatched. The CDR3 has 15 residues. CDR3 region: CAWREGTGKYEKLFF. CDR3 sequence (DNA): TGTGCCTGGAGGGAAGGGACAGGGAAATATGAAAAACTGTTTTTT.

The chain employs TRBV5-1 and TRBJ2-1; D is ambiguous. Trimming cost V 4 bases and J 0 bases, with 11 bases left between them. The CDR3 sequence is 15 residues long. The V gene's germline CDR1 is SGHRS and CDR2 YFSETQ. CDR3 nucleotide sequence: TGCGCCAGCAGCCTCGTAGCCGACTCCTACAATGAGCAGTTCTTC. Its protein product is CASSLVADSYNEQFF.

V and J are TRBV7-8 and TRBJ1-1; 10 bases fit TRBD1. CDR3 length: 17 residues. From germline, CDR1 is SGHVS and CDR2 FQNEAQ. V lost 0 bases to trimming and J lost 4 bases; unmatched junction nucleotides: 8. The DNA of the CDR3 is TGTGCCAGCAGCTTAGCTCGGTATCGACAGGGGGCCACTGAAGCTTTCTTT. Amino acids: CASSLARYRQGATEAFF.

The chain links TRBV29-1 to TRBJ1-4; 7 bases match TRBD1. J gave up 2 bases and V 3 bases, and 0 bases lay outside the gene matches. The CDR3 length is 13 residues. Germline lookup yields CDR1 SQVTM and CDR2 ANQGSEA. CDR3 nucleotides: TGCAGCGTTGAGACAGGGACTAATGAAAAACTGTTTTTT. It encodes CSVETGTNEKLFF.

In its sample, this clone was seen a few times. V is TRBV7-2 and J is TRBJ2-5; 8 bases align to TRBD2. V gave up 3 bases and J gave up 5 bases; unmatched junction bases: 14. The CDR3 has 17 amino acids. Germline CDR1 reads SGHTA; CDR2 reads FQGNSA. The CDR3 spells CASSFAPGSGTAETQYF. The DNA for the CDR3 is TGTGCCAGCAGCTTCGCTCCCGGTAGCGGGACTGCGGAGACCCAGTACTTC.

The chain carries TRBV6-6 and TRBJ1-1; a possible D gene is TRBD1 (6 bases). There are 12 residues in the CDR3. The V and J ends lost 8 bases and 4 bases respectively, with 11 bases between them. CDR1 and CDR2 from the germline V gene are MNHNY and SVGAGI (reference sequence). The CDR3 DNA is TGTGCCAGCTCCAGGGGCCCCACTGAAGCTTTCTTT. This encodes CASSRGPTEAFF.

The genes are TRBV6-5 and TRBJ2-1, with D tentatively TRBD2 (8 bases). Trimming stripped 5 bases from V and 6 bases from J, with 17 bases between. This CDR3 is built from 15 residues. Germline CDR1 and CDR2: MNHEY and SVGAGI. The CDR3 region is CASSVGQRESNEQFF. The CDR3 DNA sequence: TGTGCCAGCAGTGTGGGACAGCGGGAGTCCAATGAGCAGTTCTTC.

This clone was seen just once. The chain has TRBV6-5 and TRBJ2-7, with 7 nucleotides matching TRBD1. Germline V gives CDR1 MNHEY, CDR2 SVGAGI. V lost 2 bases, J lost 3 bases, and 4 bases stayed unmatched. The CDR3 is 14 amino acids. The CDR3 sequence: CASSYGTASYEQYF. In nucleotides, the CDR3 is TGTGCCAGCAGTTACGGGACAGCGAGCTACGAGCAGTACTTC.

V gene TRBV4-1 combines with J gene TRBJ2-1, with 9 bases lining up with TRBD2. V dropped 3 bases and J dropped 8; count of bases not matched to a gene: 8. This CDR3 region has 15 residues. CDR1 MGHRA and CDR2 YSYEKL come from the germline V gene. For the CDR3, the DNA is TGCGCCAGCAGCCACCCTGTGGTAGCGGGAGATGAGCAGTTCTTC. As protein: CASSHPVVAGDEQFF.